Below, one T cell receptor (beta chain) is given with its context. Its matching antigen is unknown. Trimming cost V 4 bases and J 5 bases; bases outside gene matches: 9. The CDR3 consists of 15 residues. Germline V gives CDR1 SEHNR, CDR2 FQNEAQ (reference sequence). The entry originates in a study of shared clonotypes between healthy human individuals. Study information: CD4 naive and memory got three plates each, CD8 naive two, CD8 memory one.

Generated by immunoSEQ multiplex PCR, the TCRdb table keeps only in-frame clones and is missing some. The table shows approximately 1,500,000 clones, with roughly 97% occurring only once. Study results and limitations: Rarefaction revealed incomplete sorted-subset sequencing despite large depth. Clonotype sharing levels among donors were expected to vary with sequencing depth.

Sequencing was carried out using naive CD4+ T cells sorted from blood. Subset indicated: CD45RA+ positively selected. The V and J genes are TRBV7-9 and TRBJ2-3, with 7 bases fitting TRBD1. The receptor was isolated from a man under 40 in good health. The CDR3 sequence: CASSSRGTVEDTQYF. In DNA, the CDR3 is TGTGCCAGCAGCTCCCGAGGGACAGTTGAAGATACGCAGTATTTT.